These T cell receptor beta chains were read from a single sample in a study of blood T cell repertoires in COVID-19. Profiled with immunoSEQ multiplex PCR; TCRdb holds only in-frame clones, not every one. Of over 25,000 clones in the sample, over 75% were seen once. The sample taken for sequencing was peripheral blood. These receptors were obtained from a woman aged 55-69 years with active COVID-19. The CDR3 runs from the conserved cysteine through the conserved F or W. A D gene is named only where the DNA matches it firmly. Clone size is stated in some rows and not others, as once, few, many or a class when expanded.

cdr3_aa cdr3_nt clone_size j_call v_call d_call
CAWSPGDSGKNTDTQYF TGTGCCTGGAGTCCGGGAGATAGCGGGAAAAACACAGATACGCAGTATTTT NA TRBJ2-3 TRBV30 TRBD2
CASSTSGQGIDTQYF TGTGCCAGTAGTACAAGCGGGCAGGGCATAGATACGCAGTATTTT NA TRBJ2-3 TRBV19 NA
CASSFGAAYNEQFF TGTGCCAGCAGTTTCGGTGCGGCCTACAATGAGCAGTTCTTC NA TRBJ2-1 TRBV27 NA
CAISDNGQETQYF TGTGCCATCAGTGACAACGGCCAAGAGACCCAGTACTTC NA TRBJ2-5 TRBV10-3 NA
CASSLEPSTYGYTF TGTGCCAGCAGCTTAGAGCCCAGTACCTATGGCTACACCTTC few TRBJ1-2 TRBV11-2 NA
CASSYPSRVYGDTQYF TGTGCCAGCAGCTACCCCTCCAGGGTTTATGGAGATACGCAGTATTTT NA TRBJ2-3 TRBV7-3 NA
CASSPDGRQGYGYTF TGTGCCAGCAGCCCCGATGGGCGGCAGGGGTATGGCTACACCTTC NA TRBJ1-2 TRBV3-1/TRBV3-2 NA
CASSPPQAGLYNEQFF TGTGCCAGCTCACCACCCCAAGCGGGTCTATACAATGAGCAGTTCTTC NA TRBJ2-1 TRBV18 NA
CASSAGQGASNQPQHF TGTGCCAGCAGTGCCGGACAGGGGGCGAGCAATCAGCCCCAGCATTTT NA TRBJ1-5 TRBV2 TRBD1
CASSSPGGRETQYF TGTGCCAGCAGCTCCCCTGGGGGCAGAGAGACCCAGTACTTC NA TRBJ2-5 TRBV5-6 NA
CSVEESHRATDTQYF TGCAGCGTTGAAGAGTCCCACAGGGCTACAGATACGCAGTATTTT NA TRBJ2-3 TRBV29-1 NA
CASSMGGSGTEAFF TGTGCCAGTAGTATGGGAGGGTCGGGCACTGAAGCTTTCTTT once TRBJ1-1 TRBV19 NA
CASSGQGLGNTIYF TGTGCCAGCAGCGGACAGGGATTAGGAAACACCATATATTTT NA TRBJ1-3 TRBV2 TRBD1
CASSATVSGNTIYF TGTGCCAGCAGTGCGACAGTTTCTGGAAACACCATATATTTT NA TRBJ1-3 TRBV2 NA
CASSDGDSGEQYF TGTGCCAGCAGTGACGGGGACAGCGGCGAGCAGTACTTC medium-sized TRBJ2-7 TRBV2 TRBD1
CASSLGGGASTDTQYF TGTGCCAGCAGCCTTGGCGGCGGGGCTAGCACAGATACGCAGTATTTT NA TRBJ2-3 TRBV3-1/TRBV3-2 NA
CASSLGRGRGGEAFF TGTGCCAGCAGCTTGGGTCGGGGACGCGGGGGTGAAGCTTTCTTT NA TRBJ1-1 TRBV7-9 NA
CASSPGLSVQFF TGTGCCAGCAGCCCAGGACTAAGCGTGCAGTTCTTC once TRBJ2-1 TRBV5-4 NA
CASSPEGSGGTDTQYF TGTGCCAGCTCACCAGAAGGTAGCGGGGGCACAGATACGCAGTATTTT NA TRBJ2-3 TRBV18 TRBD2
CAWVDNHSGNTIYF TGTGCCTGGGTTGACAATCACTCTGGAAACACCATATATTTT once TRBJ1-3 TRBV30 NA
CASSLSSGGEQFF TGTGCCAGCAGCCTAAGCTCCGGAGGTGAGCAGTTCTTC NA TRBJ2-1 TRBV7-3 NA
CASSFPGTGQETQYF TGTGCCAGCAGCTTTCCCGGGACAGGTCAAGAGACCCAGTACTTC NA TRBJ2-5 TRBV11-2 TRBD1